This T cell receptor beta chain came from a study of T cell repertoires in cytomegalovirus infection. Study background: Shared public TCR beta signatures pointed to both CMV infection and a matching HLA type. Overall study results and limits: There were carriers of CMV plus the relevant HLA, and cumulative public TCR beta family frequency identified them. The study found HLA-C-restricted CMV-specific TCR beta clonotypes dominating the ex vivo response.

Germline assignment: CDR1 SGHAT and CDR2 FQNNGV. CDR3 length equals 14 residues. Trimming removed 2 bases from V and 5 bases from J; junction bases left unmatched: 5. This clonotype was seen a few times. Its antigen remains unknown. TCRdb reprocessed the reads with MiXCR, giving one entry per CDR3 protein. The sample contains approximately 500,000 distinct CDR3 sequences, 16% of which appear only once. This receptor was identified in a human donor in good health (CMV status not recorded). Some clones in this sample may be carry-over from other donors' samples. Material for sequencing was CD8+ T cells from PBMCs. The gene calls are TRBV11-2 and TRBJ2-7; 8 nucleotides match TRBD2. The CDR3 protein is CASSLSGRPHEQYF. CDR3 nucleotide sequence: TGTGCCAGCAGCTTAAGCGGGAGACCCCACGAGCAGTACTTC.